The 11 T cell receptor beta chains presented below share a single source sample, sequenced in a study of T cells in localized non-small cell lung cancer. TCRdb keeps only in-frame clones here, not all; method: immunoSEQ multiplex PCR. The profile shows roughly 3,900 clones, around 41% of them singletons. This sample comprised lung tumor tissue, obtained before any cancer treatment. Source of these receptors: a woman aged 35 to 75 with stage I lung adenocarcinoma.

V is TRBV19 and J is TRBJ2-1; TRBD2 might be the D (7 bases). The germline gives CDR1 LNHDA, CDR2 SQIVND (reference sequence). V lost 7 bases to trimming and J lost 4 bases, with 14 bases between them. The CDR3 covers 14 residues. The CDR3 DNA is TGTGCCAGTAAGGGGGGGAATTTATACAATGAGCAGTTCTTC. Translating gives CASKGGNLYNEQFF.

The rearrangement uses TRBV6-8 and TRBJ2-6; 9 nucleotides agree with TRBD2. J gave up 0 bases and V 7 bases, and 22 bases lay outside the gene matches. This CDR3 comprises 22 residues. Germline CDR1 and CDR2: MNHGY and SAAAGT. CDR3 protein: CASKGLAGAPNHKSSGANVLTF. The CDR3 DNA follows: TGTGCCAGCAAAGGATTAGCGGGAGCCCCGAACCACAAGTCCTCTGGGGCCAACGTCCTGACTTTC.

Remarks on this clone: A junction boundary mismatches the germline segment, possibly from a read error. V usage is TRBV6-8 and J usage is TRBJ2-7; TRBD2 matches 12 bases. Germline values: CDR1 MNHGY, CDR2 SAAAGT. This CDR3 has 13 residues. Here the CDR3 reads CASRTGLAGKGLF. DNA for the CDR3: TGTGCCAGCAGGACCGGACTAGCGGGAAAAGGACTCTTC.

This chain uses TRBV6-8 with TRBJ1-1; no reliable D call. The germline gives CDR1 MNHGY, CDR2 SAAAGT. V shed 5 bases and J shed 5 bases, with 12 bases lying between them. The CDR3 length is 13 residues. The CDR3 nucleotides read TGTGCCAGCAGTCGCCTAGGAGGGACTGAAGCTTTCTTT. Its translation is CASSRLGGTEAFF.

This clone was counted a few times. The chain carries TRBV12-5 and TRBJ2-5, with D perhaps matching TRBD1 (6 bases). Germline CDR1 LGHNT, CDR2 FRNRAP. The CDR3 sequence is 13 residues long. As DNA, the CDR3 is TGTGCCAGCCGGGACAAGGGCTGGGAGACCCAGTACTTC. This translates into CASRDKGWETQYF.

The V call is TRBV28, the J call TRBJ2-7; D unresolved. The CDR3 runs 12 residues. CDR1 is MDHEN and CDR2 is SYDVKM in the germline V gene. Deletions cut 6 bases from V and 4 bases from J, with 10 bases between. The chain's CDR3 is CASRSNLYEQYF. The CDR3 DNA follows: TGTGCCAGCAGGTCAAACCTTTACGAGCAGTACTTC. The full variable domain, completed using reference TRBV28 and TRBJ2-7, is DVKVTQSSRYLVKRTGEKVFLECVQDMDHENMFWYRQDPGLGLRLIYFSYDVKMKEKGDIPEGYSVSREKKERFSLILESASTNQTSMYLCASRSNLYEQYFGPGTRLTVT.

This clone was counted between two and nine times. The rearrangement links TRBV6-8 to TRBJ1-1; D gene unclear. V was cut by 1 base and J by 1 base, with 7 bases left in between. This CDR3 has 14 amino acids. Germline CDR1 MNHGY, CDR2 SAAAGT. CDR3 loop: CASSYLQTNTEAFF. The CDR3 bases are TGTGCCAGCAGTTACTTACAGACGAACACTGAAGCTTTCTTT.

This clone was seen only once. At one boundary the junction diverges from the germline segment, which might be a read error. The chain recombines TRBV5-1 with TRBJ2-6; D is uncertain. Per the germline V gene, CDR1 is SGHRS and CDR2 is YFSETQ. This CDR3 has 15 residues. The CDR3 DNA reads as TGCGCCAGCTGGGAACCGAGCTCTGGGACCAACGTCCTGACTTTC. The encoded protein is CASWEPSSGTNVLTF.

V usage is TRBV9 and J usage is TRBJ1-5; D remains ambiguous. The germline V and J ends were trimmed by 3 bases and 6 bases, with 7 bases remaining between them. The CDR3 sequence is 12 residues long. The V gene's germline CDR1 is SGDLS and CDR2 YYNGEE. CDR3 coding DNA: TGTGCCAGCAGCGATAGGTGTCAGCCCCAGCATTTT. It codes for CASSDRCQPQHF.

This clone was counted only a few times. CDR3 residues: CATRRGTSQETQYF. CDR3 sequence (DNA): TGTGCCACCCGACGGGGGACCTCCCAAGAGACCCAGTACTTC. The rearrangement uses TRBV9 and TRBJ2-5; possible D gene TRBD2, 6 bases. Per germline, CDR1 SGDLS and CDR2 YYNGEE. V was shortened by 9 bases and J by 1 base, with 16 bases between the two germline ends. The CDR3 consists of 14 residues.

This clone is medium-sized (0.01 to 0.1%) by share. The germline gene is not matched at one end of the junction; a read error may be the cause. V is TRBV6-8 and J is TRBJ2-6; 8 nucleotides align to TRBD1. CDR1 is MNHGY, CDR2 SAAAGT, per germline. CDR3 size: 17 residues. CDR3 nucleotides: TGTGCCATCAGTGGAGGGACAGGTGACTCTGGGGCCAACGTCCTGACTTTC. This encodes CAISGGTGDSGANVLTF.